This TCR beta chain emerged from a study of beta chain features in type 1 diabetes. Germline CDR1 SGHDT, CDR2 YYEEEE. CDR3 length equals 15 residues. Trimming shortened V by 3 bases and J by 3 bases, and 15 bases separated the two germline ends. To note about this clone: The antigen remains undetermined.

The study's findings and limits: Shortening that was moderate but significant affected the TCRB CDR3s of Type 1 diabetes patients in all four CD4+ subsets.

The sequenced template was cDNA made from the entire isolated RNA. Average reads for naive, central memory and regulatory T cell samples were about 3.57 million. Repertoires were generated with immunoSEQ multiplex PCR, while TCRdb's copy carries only in-frame clones and drops some. Counted here are about 340,000 clones, under 8.5% occurring once; the ten biggest clones make up 0.44%. The sequence derives from a woman younger than 30 in good health. The sample taken for sequencing was central memory CD4+ T cells from blood. V usage is TRBV5-6 and J usage is TRBJ2-5; D may be TRBD1 (7 bases). The CDR3 nucleotides are TGTGCCAGCAGCTCCGCGGGACAGATTGAAGAGACCCAGTACTTC. Translated: CASSSAGQIEETQYF.